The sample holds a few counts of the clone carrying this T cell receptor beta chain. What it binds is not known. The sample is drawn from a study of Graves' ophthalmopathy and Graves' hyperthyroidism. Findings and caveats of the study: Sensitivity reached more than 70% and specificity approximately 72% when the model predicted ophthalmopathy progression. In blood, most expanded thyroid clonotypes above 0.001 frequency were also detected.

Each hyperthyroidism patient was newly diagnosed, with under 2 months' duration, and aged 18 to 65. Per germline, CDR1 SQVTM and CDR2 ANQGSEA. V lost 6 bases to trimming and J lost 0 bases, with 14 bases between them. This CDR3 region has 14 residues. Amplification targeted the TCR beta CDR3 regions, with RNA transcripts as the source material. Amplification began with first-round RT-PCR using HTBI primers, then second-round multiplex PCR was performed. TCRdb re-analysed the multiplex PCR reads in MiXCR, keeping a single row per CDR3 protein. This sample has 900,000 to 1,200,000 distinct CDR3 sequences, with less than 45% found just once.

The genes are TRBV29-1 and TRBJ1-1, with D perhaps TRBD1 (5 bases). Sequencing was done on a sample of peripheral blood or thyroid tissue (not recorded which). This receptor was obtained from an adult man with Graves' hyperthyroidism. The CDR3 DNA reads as TGCAGCGTGACTTCGCAGGGCATGAACACTGAAGCTTTCTTT. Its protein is CSVTSQGMNTEAFF.